This entry lists 28 T cell receptor beta chains sequenced from one sample in a study of blood T cells in healthy people across ages. A second PCR, run for roughly 7 to 11 cycles, used a sample-barcoded 5' primer plus a J-beta primer mix. One entry per CDR3 protein results from TCRdb running MiXCR on the 5' RACE reads. The data contain 650,000 to 1,000,000 distinct CDR3 sequences, approximately 35% of them singletons. The sample was blood. The receptors were sampled from a man aged 18 to 30 in good health.

There are a few counts of this clonotype. The chain has TRBV5-1 and TRBJ2-7; 8 positions agree with TRBD2. Germline CDR1 SGHRS, CDR2 YFSETQ. The CDR3 spans 15 residues. V gave up 4 bases and J gave up 0 bases; unmatched junction bases: 6. The DNA for the CDR3 is TGCGCCAGCAGCCATACTAGCGGTAGCTCCTACGAGCAGTACTTC. Translated: CASSHTSGSSYEQYF.

The chain links TRBV21-1 to TRBJ1-2. TRBV21-1 represents a pseudogene. The CDR3 is made up of 10 amino acids. The CDR3, as DNA: TGTGCCAGCAGCAAATCTGGCTACACCTTC. Protein product: CASSKSGYTF.

This chain links TRBV13 with TRBJ2-5; weak D call: TRBD2 (5 bases). This CDR3 has 14 amino acids. Germline V gene lookup returns CDR1 PRHDT and CDR2 FYEKMQ (reference sequence). Deletions cut 0 bases from V and 5 bases from J, with 10 bases between. The CDR3 spells CASSLGSGVETQYF. CDR3 DNA: TGTGCCAGCAGCTTAGGATCCGGGGTGGAGACCCAGTACTTC.

The CDR3 region is CASSPTGVNEQFF. The CDR3 DNA follows: TGTGCCAGCAGCCCGACAGGGGTCAATGAGCAGTTCTTC. The chain combines TRBV5-6 with TRBJ2-1; 8 bases are shared with TRBD1. The CDR3 totals 13 residues. CDR1 is SGHDT, CDR2 YYEEEE, per germline. The J segment lost 6 bases and the V segment lost 4 bases, leaving 3 bases of the junction unmatched. The complete variable domain, with remaining parts taken from reference TRBV5-6 and TRBJ2-1, reads DAGVTQSPTHLIKTRGQQVTLRCSPKSGHDTVSWYQQALGQGPQFIFQYYEEEERQRGNFPDRFSGHQFPNYSSELNVNALLLGDSALYLCASSPTGVNEQFFGPGTRLTVL.

A remark on this clonotype: Since a much larger clone is just one base distant, this may be a read error. V and J are TRBV4-2 and TRBJ1-2; TRBD1 matches at 8 bases. J lost 8 bases, V lost 0 bases, and 8 bases had no gene match. This CDR3 is built from 15 residues. Germline V gives CDR1 LGHNA, CDR2 YNFKEQ. The CDR3 nucleotides are TGTGCCAGCAGCCAAGATTGCCCCAGGGGGCGAGGCTACACCTTC. It codes for CASSQDCPRGRGYTF.

CDR3 nucleotides: TGCGCCAGCAGCCAAGCTCTGCCAGGCTCCGGGGTGAAACCCCTCCACTTT. Translated, it gives CASSQALPGSGVKPLHF. This chain connects TRBV4-1 to TRBJ1-6; D remains ambiguous. Germline V lookup: CDR1 MGHRA, CDR2 YSYEKL. This CDR3 contains 17 residues. V lost 1 base, J lost 12 bases, and 22 bases lay in between.

The chain employs TRBV5-1 and TRBJ2-7, with 8 bases aligning to TRBD2. Trimming removed 5 bases from V and 2 bases from J; junction bases left unmatched: 6. This CDR3 has 14 residues. Germline V gives CDR1 SGHRS, CDR2 YFSETQ. CDR3 sequence: CASRPGGLTYEQYF. CDR3 DNA: TGCGCCAGCAGGCCGGGGGGGCTAACCTACGAGCAGTACTTC.

This clonotype was seen a few times. V gene TRBV12-3 or TRBV12-4 combines with J gene TRBJ2-5; D perhaps matches TRBD2 (5 bases). The CDR3 contains 13 residues. V was shortened by 7 bases and J by 2 bases, with 11 bases between the two germline ends. The CDR3 loop is CASKRFGQETQYF. DNA of the CDR3: TGTGCCAGCAAGCGGTTCGGGCAAGAGACCCAGTACTTC.

A remark on this clonotype: An end of the junction does not agree with germline; a read error may underlie this. The CDR3 DNA is TGTGTCAGCAGCTCGGAGAACGGCGCAGATACGCAGTATTTT. Protein: CVSSSENGADTQYF. The rearrangement joins TRBV7-9 to TRBJ2-3; D gene ambiguous. The V gene's germline CDR1 is SEHNR and CDR2 FQNEAQ (reference sequence). This CDR3 spans 14 amino acids.

This clonotype was seen a handful of times. The chain links TRBV12-3 or TRBV12-4 to TRBJ1-1, with D possibly matching TRBD1 (5 bases). V lost 3 bases to trimming and J lost 4 bases, with 12 bases between them. This CDR3 is 14 amino acids long. The CDR3 region has the DNA TGTGCCAGCAGTTTCCAGGGTATACTCACTGAAGCTTTCTTT. Protein product: CASSFQGILTEAFF.

This clonotype was observed a handful of times. The chain combines TRBV5-1 with TRBJ1-2, with TRBD1 as a possible D gene (5 bases). The V gene lost 4 bases and the J gene lost 2 bases, with 12 bases spanning the gap. The CDR3 is 14 residues long. CDR1 and CDR2 (germline): SGHRS, YFSETQ. CDR3 sequence: CASSQRGENYGYTF. The CDR3 coding sequence is TGCGCCAGCAGCCAGCGGGGGGAAAACTATGGCTACACCTTC. The entire variable domain, with the rest obtained from reference TRBV5-1 and TRBJ1-2, is as follows: KAGVTQTPRYLIKTRGQQVTLSCSPISGHRSVSWYQQTPGQGLQFLFEYFSETQRNKGNFPGRFSGRQFSNSRSEMNVSTLELGDSALYLCASSQRGENYGYTFGSGTRLTVV.

The V and J genes are TRBV12-3 or TRBV12-4 and TRBJ1-2; possibly TRBD1 for D (5 bases). The V end lost 5 bases, the J end lost 4 bases, and 17 bases lay between the germline ends. This CDR3 contains 15 residues. CDR3 nucleotides: TGTGCCAGCAGTCCTTATACCCGGGGCACCTATGGCTACACCTTC. Its protein is CASSPYTRGTYGYTF.

This sequence joins TRBV7-9 and TRBJ2-3; 10 bases map to TRBD2. V lost 2 bases to trimming and J lost 2 bases; unmatched junction nucleotides: 10. Per germline, CDR1 SEHNR and CDR2 FQNEAQ (reference sequence). The CDR3 totals 18 residues. This chain's CDR3 is CASSLMASGGPITDTQYF. DNA of the CDR3: TGTGCCAGCAGCTTAATGGCTAGCGGGGGACCCATCACAGATACGCAGTATTTT.

The chain's CDR3 is CASSPNGGFTDTQYF. CDR3 nucleotides: TGCGCCAGCAGCCCCAACGGGGGTTTCACAGATACGCAGTATTTT. The chain combines TRBV4-3 with TRBJ2-3, with a tentative D call TRBD2 (6 bases). V lost 4 bases, J lost 2 bases, and 13 bases lay in between. Per the germline V gene, CDR1 is LGHNA and CDR2 is YSLEER. This CDR3 has 15 amino acids.

The chain recombines TRBV20-1 with TRBJ2-5; 7 bases align to TRBD2. V shed 3 bases and J 11 bases; nucleotides not matched to a gene: 15. There are 14 residues in the CDR3. Looked up from germline, CDR1 is DFQATT and CDR2 is SNEGSKA (reference sequence). CDR3 residues: CSARGVAGSNEQYF. As DNA, the CDR3 is TGCAGTGCTAGGGGGGTAGCGGGCTCCAATGAGCAGTACTTC.

This clonotype was seen only once. The rearrangement uses TRBV9 and TRBJ1-2; possible D gene TRBD1, 6 bases. The ends were cut back, 0 bases at V and 7 bases at J, with 10 bases in the middle. CDR3 length: 13 residues. Germline-derived CDR1 and CDR2 are SGDLS and YYNGEE. CDR3 coding DNA: TGTGCCAGCAGCGTAGTGCAAGGGGGTGGCTACACCTTC. Amino acid sequence: CASSVVQGGGYTF.

The V and J genes are TRBV4-3 and TRBJ1-3; D call uncertain. V was shortened by 2 bases and J by 0 bases, with 14 bases between the two germline ends. This CDR3 has 17 amino acids. Germline lookup yields CDR1 LGHNA and CDR2 YSLEER. The DNA for the CDR3 is TGCGCCAGCAGCCAATCTCCTCCAGGAAGCTCTGGAAACACCATATATTTT. Translating gives CASSQSPPGSSGNTIYF.

In this sample, this clonotype turned up a few times. V and J are TRBV12-3 or TRBV12-4 and TRBJ2-7; 8 nucleotides match TRBD1. J was trimmed by 2 bases and V by 6 bases; bases with no gene match: 9. The length of the CDR3 is 15 residues. The CDR3 DNA reads TGTGCCAGCAGACCTTCTGGGACAGGTGCCTACGAGCAGTACTTC. Residues: CASRPSGTGAYEQYF.

The sample holds many counts of this clonotype. The rearrangement uses TRBV9 and TRBJ2-3, with D possibly matching TRBD1 (5 bases). The germline V gene has CDR1 SGDLS and CDR2 YYNGEE. The CDR3 covers 15 residues. V lost 0 bases and J 2 bases, leaving 10 bases between the germline ends. CDR3 in DNA: TGTGCCAGCAGCGTAGACCCAGGGCCCACAGATACGCAGTATTTT. It specifies CASSVDPGPTDTQYF.

This CDR3 is CTSSLALEWGTDTQYF. The CDR3 region has the DNA TGTACCAGCAGCTTAGCCCTGGAGTGGGGCACAGATACGCAGTATTTT. The chain recombines TRBV7-2 with TRBJ2-3; D remains unclear. V was pared by 0 bases and J by 1 base, with 11 bases between. Germline assignment: CDR1 SGHTA and CDR2 FQGNSA. The length of the CDR3 is 16 residues.

This clonotype was counted a few times. The rearrangement uses TRBV7-9 and TRBJ2-5, with D uncertain. The J call is doubtful: the DNA matches TRBJ2-7 better. Germline V lookup: CDR1 SEHNR, CDR2 FQNEAQ (reference sequence). The CDR3 extends over 12 amino acids. The DNA of the CDR3 is TGTGCCAGCAGCCCGACCCCCGCCGAGCAGTACTTC. Amino acid sequence: CASSPTPAEQYF.

This clonotype was seen more than once but under ten times. The chain recombines TRBV20-1 with TRBJ2-7; D is possibly TRBD1 (5 bases). Germline V lookup: CDR1 DFQATT, CDR2 SNEGSKA (reference sequence). V lost 6 bases, J lost 3 bases, and 15 bases lay in between. This CDR3 is built from 13 residues. The CDR3 DNA reads TGCAGTGCCAGCCCCCCAGGGCGCTACGAGCAGTACTTC. Translating gives CSASPPGRYEQYF.

A few counts support this clonotype. The chain recombines TRBV20-1 with TRBJ2-7; TRBD2 matches at 12 bases. Germline trimming cut 4 bases from V and 0 bases from J; bases unmatched to any gene: 1. The CDR3 is made up of 14 amino acids. Germline V gene data show CDR1 as DFQATT and CDR2 as SNEGSKA (reference sequence). The CDR3: CSAKGLAGSYEQYF. For the CDR3, the DNA is TGCAGTGCTAAGGGACTAGCGGGCTCCTACGAGCAGTACTTC.

The chain joins TRBV9 to TRBJ2-1; 9 nucleotides line up with TRBD1. CDR3 length equals 14 residues. In germline, CDR1 is SGDLS, CDR2 YYNGEE. V lost 0 bases and J lost 10; bases outside the gene matches: 5. CDR3 DNA sequence: TGTGCCAGCAGCGTAGCGAACAGGGGGCCCGAGCAGTTCTTC. As protein: CASSVANRGPEQFF. Full variable domain (rest looked up from reference TRBV9 and TRBJ2-1): DSGVTQTPKHLITATGQRVTLRCSPRSGDLSVYWYQQSLDQGLQFLIQYYNGEERAKGNILERFSAQQFPDLHSELNLSSLELGDSALYFCASSVANRGPEQFFGPGTRLTVL.

There are many counts of this clonotype. The V gene is TRBV12-3 or TRBV12-4, the J gene TRBJ1-6; D is perhaps TRBD1 (5 bases). With 2 bases removed from V and 10 bases from J, the gap between germline ends came to 9 bases. This CDR3 region has 13 residues. CDR3 nucleotides: TGTGCCAGCAGTTTAAGGTGGGACTCACCCCTCCACTTT. Protein product: CASSLRWDSPLHF.

Notes on this clonotype: One end of the junction does not line up with germline, which may come from a read error. The genes are TRBV12-5 and TRBJ1-6; D unclear. The CDR3 is 13 amino acids. Germline CDR1 and CDR2: LGHNT and FRNRAP. Here the CDR3 reads CASSTGWNSPLYF. CDR3 nucleotides: TGTGCTAGCTCCACGGGCTGGAATTCACCCCTCTACTTT.

This clonotype was seen a few times. This chain links TRBV5-5 with TRBJ1-2, with a weak D call TRBD1 (5 bases). This CDR3 comprises 14 residues. The V and J ends lost 2 bases and 8 bases respectively, with 16 bases between them. Germline V gene sequence: CDR1 SGHKS, CDR2 YYEKEE (reference sequence). CDR3 region: CASSLARGGGGYTF. The CDR3 nucleotides read TGTGCCAGCAGCTTAGCACGTGGGGGAGGCGGCTACACCTTC.

This clonotype was found a few times. This chain connects TRBV27 to TRBJ1-1, with 8 bases matching TRBD1. CDR1 and CDR2 (germline): MNHEY, SMNVEV (reference sequence). The J segment lost 1 base and the V segment lost 3 bases, leaving 4 bases of the junction unmatched. The CDR3 sequence is 15 residues long. Here the CDR3 reads CASSFLDRGNTEAFF. The CDR3 DNA reads TGTGCCAGCAGTTTCCTTGACAGGGGGAACACTGAAGCTTTCTTT.